This T cell receptor (beta chain) was sequenced for a study of blood T cell repertoires in COVID-19. Overall study: From the United States, Italy and Spain came samples of acute and convalescent COVID-19. From T cells, B-cell-depleted T cells, or PBMCs came the material, which was cDNA or gDNA.

The germline V gene encodes CDR1 SGHNT and CDR2 YENEEA. This CDR3 spans 12 amino acids. Trimming cost V 4 bases and J 12 bases, with 15 bases left between them. Original processing notes: Nucleated cell number was recorded as an estimate derived from reference gene primer amplification. TCRdb keeps only in-frame clones here, not all; method: immunoSEQ multiplex PCR. V and J calls and clone size come straight from that table; D and trimming were deduced from the DNA. Among 150,000 to 200,000 clones listed, 85% to 90% were seen once. The TCR comes from a woman in her thirties with active or convalescent COVID-19. Sequences were obtained from peripheral blood. The chain joins TRBV11-3 to TRBJ1-1; D not certain. The CDR3 DNA follows: TGTGCCAGCAGCTCAGGCAGGTCCGCATCTTTCTTT. Its translation: CASSSGRSASFF.